The following is a T cell receptor (beta chain) sequence with its context. Its target is unknown. This sample is drawn from a study of T cell responses to AZD1222 COVID-19 vaccine. Study-level results: In a largely white British group with more females than males, clonal diversity was possibly underestimated. Just a handful of AZD1222 recipients tested seropositive at baseline. Among vaccine-associated CD4 TCRs, coverage spanned spike, with dominance at 160-218 and 743-854. Scientists sampled the repertoires only once the peak T cell response had passed.

V dropped 8 bases and J dropped 8; count of bases not matched to a gene: 9. In germline, CDR1 is MNHEY, CDR2 SMNVEV (reference sequence). The CDR3 has 14 amino acids. Profiling relied on immunoSEQ multiplex PCR, and the TCRdb table lists in-frame clones only, not all of them. Of just under 150,000 clones in the sample, 88% were seen once. The TCR was taken from an adult who received the MenACWY meningococcal vaccine as a control. The source was peripheral blood, collected 28 days after the second dose of the MenACWY control vaccine. The chain employs TRBV27 and TRBJ1-6; 7 bases fit TRBD1. CDR3 coding DNA: TGTGCCAGCGGGAGGGGACAGAGCGATTCACCCCTCCACTTT. It encodes CASGRGQSDSPLHF.